These 13 T cell receptor beta chains were sequenced from one sample in a study of T-cell memory formation after mild COVID-19. TCRdb re-analysed the 5' RACE reads in MiXCR, keeping a single row per CDR3 protein. The table includes approximately 150,000 distinct CDR3 sequences, roughly 19% detected once. Specimen: PBMCs or a T cell subset sorted from them (not recorded which). These receptors originate from an adult woman who had mild COVID-19 (a few samples of this study predate the infection). Cell type and time point are not known.

This clonotype appeared a few times. The chain combines TRBV20-1 with TRBJ2-5; D ambiguous. CDR1 and CDR2 (germline): DFQATT, SNEGSKA (reference sequence). The V end was cut by 0 bases, the J end by 5 bases, with 7 bases between. There are 12 residues in the CDR3. Written as DNA, the CDR3 is TGCAGTGCTAGAGATCGGCCGGAGACCCAGTACTTC. Translating it yields CSARDRPETQYF.

The CDR3, as DNA: TGCAGTGCTGGCCCCGGAGGTAGCAGCGCAGATACGCAGTATTTT. This codes for CSAGPGGSSADTQYF. V usage is TRBV20-1 and J usage is TRBJ2-3, with D possibly being TRBD2 (5 bases). The V end lost 5 bases, the J end lost 4 bases, and 19 bases lay between the germline ends. Germline V gene sequence: CDR1 DFQATT, CDR2 SNEGSKA (reference sequence). The CDR3 is 15 amino acids.

The chain combines TRBV24-1 with TRBJ2-1; 9 nucleotides line up with TRBD2. The V gene end was trimmed by 4 bases and the J gene end by 10 bases; junction bases not matched to a gene: 13. Germline CDR1 is KGHDR and CDR2 is SFDVKD. The CDR3 spans 16 residues. The CDR3 bases are TGTGCCACCAGTGACCGGGTAGCGGGGGCCTTCATGGAGCAGTTCTTC. It specifies CATSDRVAGAFMEQFF.

This rearrangement joins TRBV20-1 to TRBJ1-1; D is ambiguous. With 6 bases removed from V and 1 base from J, the gap between germline ends came to 15 bases. Germline loops: CDR1 DFQATT, CDR2 SNEGSKA (reference sequence). This CDR3 contains 14 residues. DNA for the CDR3: TGCAGTGCCCCCCGGCGGGGAGGGAACACTGAAGCTTTCTTT. Its translation is CSAPRRGGNTEAFF.

This clonotype was detected once. The V and J genes are TRBV19 and TRBJ1-1; unclear D gene. Trimming pared 3 bases from V and 8 bases from J, leaving 10 bases between. This CDR3 comprises 12 residues. The V gene's germline CDR1 is LNHDA and CDR2 SQIVND (reference sequence). CDR3 sequence (DNA): TGTGCCAGTAGTATGAGGCAGGTGGAAGCTTTCTTT. This codes for CASSMRQVEAFF.

In this sample, this clonotype turned up a few times. The rearrangement joins TRBV12-3 or TRBV12-4 to TRBJ2-3; D could derive from TRBD1 or TRBD2 (5 bases each). Trimming left V 6 bases short and J 6 bases short, with 13 bases between. CDR3 length: 13 amino acids. Written as DNA, the CDR3 is TGTGCCAGCAGCCGGGGCCGGGCGGATACGCAGTATTTT. It encodes CASSRGRADTQYF.

This clonotype came up a few times. The chain joins TRBV12-3 or TRBV12-4 to TRBJ1-1; no definite D call. This CDR3 is built from 13 residues. The V end lost 5 bases, the J end lost 4 bases, and 11 bases lay between the germline ends. The CDR3 DNA follows: TGTGCCAGCAGTCCAACTCGGTTCACTGAAGCTTTCTTT. Protein: CASSPTRFTEAFF.

This clonotype has only a few counts. The chain links TRBV5-1 to TRBJ2-2; D is unclear. The CDR3 loop spans 16 amino acids. V was pared by 0 bases and J by 1 base, with 10 bases between. CDR1 is SGHRS, CDR2 YFSETQ, per germline. The chain's CDR3 is CASSLGSGLNTGELFF. The CDR3 DNA is TGCGCCAGCAGCTTGGGCTCCGGATTGAACACCGGGGAGCTGTTTTTT.

This chain connects TRBV18 to TRBJ2-5; TRBD1 agrees at 7 bases. The V and J ends lost 5 bases and 5 bases, in that order; junction bases with no gene match: 11. This CDR3 region has 15 residues. Germline V gene data show CDR1 as KGHSH and CDR2 as LQKENI. The CDR3 spells CASSSQGQEWETQYF. CDR3 in DNA: TGTGCCAGCTCATCACAGGGGCAGGAATGGGAGACCCAGTACTTC.

The chain joins TRBV7-2 to TRBJ2-7; TRBD1 is a possible D gene (5 bases). In germline, CDR1 is SGHTA, CDR2 FQGNSA. There are 15 residues in the CDR3. The ends were cut back, 0 bases at V and 6 bases at J, with 15 bases in the middle. The CDR3: CASSLAGVVPGEQYF. CDR3 DNA: TGTGCCAGCAGCTTAGCAGGGGTTGTCCCTGGCGAGCAGTACTTC.

This chain connects TRBV2 to TRBJ2-2, with 10 bases identical to TRBD2. Germline values: CDR1 SNHLY, CDR2 FYNNEI. The CDR3 contains 14 residues. V gave up 6 bases and J gave up 5 bases; unmatched junction bases: 3. DNA for the CDR3: TGTGCCAGCAGGGAGCGGGAGGGAACCGGGGAGCTGTTTTTT. This sequence encodes CASREREGTGELFF.

The rearrangement uses TRBV5-6 and TRBJ1-2; unclear D gene. V lost 4 bases and J 4 bases, leaving 14 bases between the germline ends. Looked up from germline, CDR1 is SGHDT and CDR2 is YYEEEE. CDR3 size: 14 residues. Here the CDR3 reads CASSRPAGSYGYTF. The CDR3, as DNA: TGTGCCAGCAGCCGGCCGGCAGGTAGCTATGGCTACACCTTC.

This clonotype was seen more than once but under ten times. The J gene is TRBJ2-3, the V gene TRBV12-3 or TRBV12-4; the match to TRBD2 covers 7 bases. The CDR3 has 13 residues. V trimming: 4 bases; J trimming: 8 bases; junction bases outside the gene matches: 6. The CDR3 nucleotides are TGTGCCAGCAGTTCCTCCGGCGGGGGTACGCAGTATTTT. It translates to CASSSSGGGTQYF.